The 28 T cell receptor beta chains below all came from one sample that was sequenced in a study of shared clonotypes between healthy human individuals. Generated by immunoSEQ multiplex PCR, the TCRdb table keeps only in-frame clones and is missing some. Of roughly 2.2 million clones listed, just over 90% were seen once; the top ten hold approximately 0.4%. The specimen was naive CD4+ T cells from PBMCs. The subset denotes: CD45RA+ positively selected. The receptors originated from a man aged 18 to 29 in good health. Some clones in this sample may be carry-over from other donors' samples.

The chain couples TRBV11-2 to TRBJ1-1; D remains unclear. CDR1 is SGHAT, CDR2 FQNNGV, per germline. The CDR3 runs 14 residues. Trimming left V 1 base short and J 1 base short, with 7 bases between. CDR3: CASSLGRTNTEAFF. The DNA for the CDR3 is TGTGCCAGCAGCTTAGGGAGAACGAACACTGAAGCTTTCTTT.

CDR3 coding DNA: TGTGCCAGCAGCTTTCCACCTTCCCGGGAGACCCAGTACTTC. As protein: CASSFPPSRETQYF. V is TRBV7-9 and J is TRBJ2-5; D remains unclear. In germline, CDR1 is SEHNR, CDR2 FQNEAQ (reference sequence). V lost 3 bases, J lost 5 bases, and 13 bases lay in between. The CDR3 loop spans 14 amino acids.

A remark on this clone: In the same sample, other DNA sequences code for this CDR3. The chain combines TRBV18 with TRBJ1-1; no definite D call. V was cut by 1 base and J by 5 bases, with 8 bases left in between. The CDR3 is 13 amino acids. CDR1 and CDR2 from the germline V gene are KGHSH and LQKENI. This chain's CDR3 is CASSPQGRTEAFF. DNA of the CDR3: TGTGCCAGCTCACCACAGGGCCGGACTGAAGCTTTCTTT.

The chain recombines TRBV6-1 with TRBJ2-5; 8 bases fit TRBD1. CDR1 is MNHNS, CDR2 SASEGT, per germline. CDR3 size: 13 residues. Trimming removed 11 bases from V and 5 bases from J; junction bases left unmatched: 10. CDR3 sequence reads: CAGTQGALETQYF. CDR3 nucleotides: TGTGCCGGCACTCAGGGGGCGCTGGAGACCCAGTACTTC.

CDR3 region: CSVLLASYEQYF. Here the CDR3 DNA reads TGCAGCGTTCTTTTGGCCAGTTACGAGCAGTACTTC. The chain joins TRBV29-1 to TRBJ2-7, with D uncertain. Germline V gives CDR1 SQVTM, CDR2 ANQGSEA. Trimming took off 5 bases at V and 4 bases at J, with 12 bases between the two ends. This CDR3 spans 12 amino acids.

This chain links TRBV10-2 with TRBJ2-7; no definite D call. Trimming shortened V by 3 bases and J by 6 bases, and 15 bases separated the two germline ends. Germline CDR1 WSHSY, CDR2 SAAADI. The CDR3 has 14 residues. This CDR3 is CASSDPVQKREQYF. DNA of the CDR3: TGCGCCAGCAGTGACCCCGTTCAGAAACGCGAGCAGTACTTC.

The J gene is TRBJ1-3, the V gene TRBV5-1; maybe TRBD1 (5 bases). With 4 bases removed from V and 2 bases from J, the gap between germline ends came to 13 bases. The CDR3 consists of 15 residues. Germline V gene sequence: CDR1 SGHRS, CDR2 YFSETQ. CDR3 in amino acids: CASSPYAGAGNTIYF. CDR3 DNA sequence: TGCGCCAGCAGCCCGTATGCGGGGGCTGGAAACACCATATATTTT.

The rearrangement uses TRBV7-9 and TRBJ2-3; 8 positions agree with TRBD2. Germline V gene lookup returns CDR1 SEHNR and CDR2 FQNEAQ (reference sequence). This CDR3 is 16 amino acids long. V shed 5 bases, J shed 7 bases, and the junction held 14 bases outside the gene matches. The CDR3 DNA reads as TGTGCCAGCAGCCCCAGGGGACGGGAGGGGACCAATACGCAGTATTTT. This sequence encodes CASSPRGREGTNTQYF.

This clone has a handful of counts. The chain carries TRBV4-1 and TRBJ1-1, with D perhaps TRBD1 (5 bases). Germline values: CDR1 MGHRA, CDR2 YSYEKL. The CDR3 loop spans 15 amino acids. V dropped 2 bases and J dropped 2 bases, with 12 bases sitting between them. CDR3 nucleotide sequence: TGCGCCAGCAGCCAACCCACGAGGGGCAACACTGAAGCTTTCTTT. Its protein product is CASSQPTRGNTEAFF.

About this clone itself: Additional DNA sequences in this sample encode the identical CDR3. CDR3 residues: CASSLRTGSEKLFF. The CDR3 DNA sequence: TGCGCCAGCAGCTTGAGGACAGGGAGTGAAAAACTGTTTTTT. J is TRBJ1-4 and V is TRBV5-1; TRBD1 matches at 8 bases. The CDR3 is 14 residues long. The ends lost 1 base at V and 7 bases at J; junction bases unmatched: 3. Germline V gene data show CDR1 as SGHRS and CDR2 as YFSETQ. The variable domain in full, completed from reference TRBV5-1 and TRBJ1-4, reads KAGVTQTPRYLIKTRGQQVTLSCSPISGHRSVSWYQQTPGQGLQFLFEYFSETQRNKGNFPGRFSGRQFSNSRSEMNVSTLELGDSALYLCASSLRTGSEKLFFGSGTQLSVL.

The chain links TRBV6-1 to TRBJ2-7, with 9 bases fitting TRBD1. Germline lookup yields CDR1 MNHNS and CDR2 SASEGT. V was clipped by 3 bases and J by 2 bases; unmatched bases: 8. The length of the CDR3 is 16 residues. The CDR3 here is CASSEAGTGWAYEQYF. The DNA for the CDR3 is TGTGCCAGCAGTGAGGCCGGGACAGGGTGGGCCTACGAGCAGTACTTC.

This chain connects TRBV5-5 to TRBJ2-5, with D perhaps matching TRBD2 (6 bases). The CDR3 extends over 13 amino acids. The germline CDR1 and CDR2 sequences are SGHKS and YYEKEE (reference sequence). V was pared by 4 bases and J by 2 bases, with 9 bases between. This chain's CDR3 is CASSPGTQETQYF. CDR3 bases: TGTGCCAGCAGCCCTGGGACTCAAGAGACCCAGTACTTC.

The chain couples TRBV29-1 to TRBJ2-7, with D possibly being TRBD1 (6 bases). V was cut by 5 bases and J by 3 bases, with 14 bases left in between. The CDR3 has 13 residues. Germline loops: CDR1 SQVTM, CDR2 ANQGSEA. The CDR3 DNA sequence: TGCAGCGTTCTGACAGGAACGGGCTACGAGCAGTACTTC. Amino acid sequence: CSVLTGTGYEQYF.

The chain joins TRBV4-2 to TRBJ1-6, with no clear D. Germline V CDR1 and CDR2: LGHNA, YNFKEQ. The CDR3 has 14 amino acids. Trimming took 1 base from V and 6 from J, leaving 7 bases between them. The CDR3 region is CASSQVTVNSPLHF. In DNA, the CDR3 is TGTGCCAGCAGCCAAGTAACAGTTAATTCACCCCTCCACTTT.

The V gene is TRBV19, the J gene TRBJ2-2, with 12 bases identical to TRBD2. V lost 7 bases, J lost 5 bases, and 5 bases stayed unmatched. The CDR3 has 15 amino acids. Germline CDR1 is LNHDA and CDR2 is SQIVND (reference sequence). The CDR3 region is CASNQLAGGTGELFF. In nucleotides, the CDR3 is TGTGCCAGTAATCAACTAGCGGGAGGAACCGGGGAGCTGTTTTTT.

DNA for the CDR3: TGTGCCAGCAGCCCGGCGACTAGCGGGTTTGTGGATACGCAGTATTTT. Its translation is CASSPATSGFVDTQYF. V gene TRBV28 combines with J gene TRBJ2-3; 10 bases fit TRBD2. Germline V CDR1 and CDR2: MDHEN, SYDVKM. J was trimmed by 6 bases and V by 6 bases; bases with no gene match: 12. The CDR3 runs to 16 residues.

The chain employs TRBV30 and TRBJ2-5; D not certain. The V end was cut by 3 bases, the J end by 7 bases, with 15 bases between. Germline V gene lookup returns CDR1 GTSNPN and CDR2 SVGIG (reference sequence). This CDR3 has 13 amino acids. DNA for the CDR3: TGTGCCTGGAGGACTGGCCTCGTTGGGACCCAGTACTTC. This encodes CAWRTGLVGTQYF. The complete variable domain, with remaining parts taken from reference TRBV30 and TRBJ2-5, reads SQTIHQWPATLVQPVGSPLSLECTVEGTSNPNLYWYRQAAGRGLQLLFYSVGIGQISSEVPQNLSASRPQDRQFILSSKKLLLSDSGFYLCAWRTGLVGTQYFGPGTRLLVL.

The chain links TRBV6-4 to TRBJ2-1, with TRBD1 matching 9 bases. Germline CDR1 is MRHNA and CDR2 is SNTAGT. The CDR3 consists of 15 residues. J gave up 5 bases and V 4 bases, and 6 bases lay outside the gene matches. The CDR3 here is CASSVSWTGDNEQFF. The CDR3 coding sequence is TGTGCCAGCAGTGTCTCGTGGACAGGGGACAATGAGCAGTTCTTC.

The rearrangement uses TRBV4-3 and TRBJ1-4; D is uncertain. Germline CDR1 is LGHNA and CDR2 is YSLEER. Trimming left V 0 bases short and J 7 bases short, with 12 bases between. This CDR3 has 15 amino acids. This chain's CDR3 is CASSQEVWVGEKLFF. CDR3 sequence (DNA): TGCGCCAGCAGCCAAGAGGTTTGGGTTGGTGAAAAACTGTTTTTT.

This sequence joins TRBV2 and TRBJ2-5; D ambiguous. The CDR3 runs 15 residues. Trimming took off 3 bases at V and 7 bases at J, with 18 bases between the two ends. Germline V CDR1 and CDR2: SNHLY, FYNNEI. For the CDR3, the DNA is TGTGCCAGCAGTGAGATTTATTCCTCGACACGGACCCAGTACTTC. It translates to CASSEIYSSTRTQYF.

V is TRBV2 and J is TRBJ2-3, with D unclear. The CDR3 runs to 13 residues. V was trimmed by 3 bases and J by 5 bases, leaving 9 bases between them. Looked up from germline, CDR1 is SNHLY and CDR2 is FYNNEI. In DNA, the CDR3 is TGTGCCAGCAGTGAGTGGTCAGGAGATACGCAGTATTTT. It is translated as CASSEWSGDTQYF.

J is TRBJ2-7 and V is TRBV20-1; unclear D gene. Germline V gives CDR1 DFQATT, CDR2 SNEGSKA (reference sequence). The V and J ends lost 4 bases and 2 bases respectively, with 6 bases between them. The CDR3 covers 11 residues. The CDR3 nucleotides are TGCAGTGCTAACGGCCCCTACGAGCAGTACTTC. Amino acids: CSANGPYEQYF.

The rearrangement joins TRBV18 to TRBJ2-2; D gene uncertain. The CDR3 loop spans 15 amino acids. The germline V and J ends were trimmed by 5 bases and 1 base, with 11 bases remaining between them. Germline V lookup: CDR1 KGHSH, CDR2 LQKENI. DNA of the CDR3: TGTGCCAGCTCATTCATGGGCGGGAACACCGGGGAGCTGTTTTTT. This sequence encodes CASSFMGGNTGELFF.

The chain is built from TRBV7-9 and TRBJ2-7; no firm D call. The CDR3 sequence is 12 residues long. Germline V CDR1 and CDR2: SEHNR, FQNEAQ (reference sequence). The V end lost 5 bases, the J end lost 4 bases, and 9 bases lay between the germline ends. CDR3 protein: CASSPLYYEQYF. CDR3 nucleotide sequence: TGTGCCAGCAGCCCTCTATATTACGAGCAGTACTTC.

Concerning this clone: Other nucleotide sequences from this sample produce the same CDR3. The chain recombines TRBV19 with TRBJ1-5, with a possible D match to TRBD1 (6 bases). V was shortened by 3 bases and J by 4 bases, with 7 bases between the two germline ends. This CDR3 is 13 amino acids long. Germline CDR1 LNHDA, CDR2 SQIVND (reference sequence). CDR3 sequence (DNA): TGTGCCAGTAGTATCAGGGGAAATCAGCCCCAGCATTTT. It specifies CASSIRGNQPQHF.

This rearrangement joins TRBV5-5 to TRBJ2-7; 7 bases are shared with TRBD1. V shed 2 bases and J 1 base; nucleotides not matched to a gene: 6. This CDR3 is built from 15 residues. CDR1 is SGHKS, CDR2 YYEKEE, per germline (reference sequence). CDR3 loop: CASSLSPGGSYEQYF. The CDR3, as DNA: TGTGCCAGCAGCTTATCCCCAGGGGGATCCTACGAGCAGTACTTC.

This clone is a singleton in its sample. This CDR3 reads CASSLSGQGAGTEAFF. The CDR3 bases are TGTGCCAGCAGCTTATCGGGACAGGGGGCTGGCACTGAAGCTTTCTTT. The V and J genes are TRBV9 and TRBJ1-1; 12 nucleotides agree with TRBD1. The CDR3 is 16 residues long. With V trimmed by 4 bases and J by 4 bases, 8 bases remained unmatched. CDR1 is SGDLS and CDR2 is YYNGEE in the germline V gene.

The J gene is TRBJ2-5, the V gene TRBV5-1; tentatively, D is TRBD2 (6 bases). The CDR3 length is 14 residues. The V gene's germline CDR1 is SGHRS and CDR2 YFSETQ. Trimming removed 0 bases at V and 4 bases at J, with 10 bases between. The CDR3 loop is CASSLERGGETQYF. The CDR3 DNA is TGCGCCAGCAGCTTGGAAAGGGGAGGAGAGACCCAGTACTTC.